Listed here are 20 T cell receptor beta chains from one sample, sequenced in a study of T cells after yellow fever vaccination (dated by TCRdb to about 2019). Per the publication, the treatment or condition label means: live attenuated yellow fever vaccine strain. Receptors were amplified or captured by 5' RACE. These reads were obtained on an Illumina HiSeq 2500. TCRdb reworked the public reads: Q25 trimming with fastp, MiXCR clone assembly, productive beta chains retained. For every CDR3 protein sequence, its rows merge into one entry that carries the most common genes and DNA. The sample contains a few hundred thousand distinct CDR3 sequences, 6.9% of them found a single time. The ten largest account for approximately 0.87% of the sample. The sequences come from CD4+ T cells sorted from PBMCs, collected 15 days after the yellow fever booster vaccination. The receptors derive from a man aged 25 to 40 who received the YFV17D yellow fever vaccine.

The V call is TRBV7-2, the J call TRBJ2-6; D call uncertain. Germline V gives CDR1 SGHTA, CDR2 FQGNSA. CDR3 length equals 14 residues. Trimming removed 8 bases from V and 4 bases from J, with 12 bases in between. CDR3 bases: TGTGCCAGCGGAGTGAACTCCGGGGCCAACGTCCTGACTTTC. Its protein is CASGVNSGANVLTF.

This chain links TRBV12-3 or TRBV12-4 with TRBJ2-3, with 8 bases identical to TRBD2. The CDR3 is 16 amino acids. V lost 3 bases to trimming and J lost 4 bases; unmatched junction nucleotides: 9. The CDR3 sequence is CASSFGGRRGADTQYF. CDR3 nucleotide sequence: TGTGCCAGCAGTTTTGGCGGGAGGAGGGGGGCAGATACGCAGTATTTT.

This clonotype was seen more than once but under ten times. The chain links TRBV19 to TRBJ2-2; 8 bases align to TRBD2. The CDR3 contains 14 residues. The germline V gene encodes CDR1 LNHDA and CDR2 SQIVND (reference sequence). After removal of 4 bases from V and 5 bases from J, the junction contained 3 bases not matched to a gene. In DNA, the CDR3 is TGTGCCAGTAGTAAGCTAGCGGGTACCGGGGAGCTGTTTTTT. Translating it yields CASSKLAGTGELFF.

The CDR3 region has the DNA TGTGCCAGCAGTTACCTCGGACTTTCGTACCCAGATACGCAGTATTTT. It encodes CASSYLGLSYPDTQYF. This chain uses TRBV6-2 or TRBV6-3 with TRBJ2-3; D is perhaps TRBD2 (5 bases). CDR1 MNHEY and CDR2 SVGEGT come from the germline V gene. V was trimmed by 2 bases and J by 4 bases, leaving 16 bases between them. There are 16 residues in the CDR3.

The table lists this clonotype with a few counts. The chain couples TRBV6-5 to TRBJ2-7; a weak D match, TRBD1 (5 bases). V was clipped by 4 bases and J by 5 bases, with 12 bases between them. The CDR3 is 13 residues long. Germline V gives CDR1 MNHEY, CDR2 SVGAGI. For the CDR3, the DNA is TGTGCCAGCAGTTCTATCAGGGTAAACGAGCAGTACTTC. This codes for CASSSIRVNEQYF.

The chain has TRBV6-6 and TRBJ2-1, with D maybe TRBD1 (5 bases). V lost 6 bases and J 8 bases, leaving 14 bases between the germline ends. CDR3 length: 13 residues. The germline V gene encodes CDR1 MNHNY and CDR2 SVGAGI (reference sequence). The CDR3 sequence: CASRLTGLDEQFF. The CDR3, as DNA: TGTGCCAGCAGACTCACAGGCCTGGATGAGCAGTTCTTC.

CDR3 nucleotide sequence: TGTGCCAGCAGCCGAACCGACTCTGGGACTGAAGCTTTCTTT. This codes for CASSRTDSGTEAFF. The chain joins TRBV11-2 to TRBJ1-1; D gene ambiguous. This CDR3 has 14 amino acids. The V and J ends lost 5 bases and 5 bases respectively, with 15 bases between them. The germline V gene has CDR1 SGHAT and CDR2 FQNNGV.

The chain uses TRBV20-1 and TRBJ2-7; D not certain. This CDR3 spans 14 amino acids. The germline V gene has CDR1 DFQATT and CDR2 SNEGSKA (reference sequence). V lost 3 bases and J lost 3, with 15 bases in between. CDR3 loop: CSARGEFHLYEQYF. CDR3 DNA: TGCAGTGCTAGGGGTGAGTTCCATCTCTACGAGCAGTACTTC.

This clonotype appeared a few times. V usage is TRBV7-3 and J usage is TRBJ2-7; 10 bases line up with TRBD2. Germline V gene data show CDR1 as SGHTA and CDR2 as FQGTGA. CDR3 length: 15 amino acids. V shed 3 bases and J 5 bases; nucleotides not matched to a gene: 7. The chain's CDR3 is CASSFTASGSNEQYF. In DNA form, the CDR3 reads TGTGCCAGCAGCTTTACGGCTAGCGGGAGTAACGAGCAGTACTTC.

This clonotype was counted a few times. This chain connects TRBV3-1 to TRBJ2-2; D unclear. CDR3 length equals 14 residues. Trimming stripped 2 bases from V and 2 bases from J, with 6 bases between. Germline CDR1 reads LGHDT; CDR2 reads YNNKEL (reference sequence). CDR3 region: CASSQLGNTGELFF. The CDR3 nucleotides read TGTGCCAGCAGCCAATTAGGAAACACCGGGGAGCTGTTTTTT.

This clonotype turned up a few times. The J gene is TRBJ2-7, the V gene TRBV20-1; D perhaps matches TRBD1 (5 bases). Trimming took 2 bases from V and 4 from J, leaving 21 bases between them. Germline V gene data show CDR1 as DFQATT and CDR2 as SNEGSKA (reference sequence). This CDR3 comprises 16 residues. The CDR3: CSARHIGARDGYEQYF. The CDR3 DNA reads TGCAGTGCTAGACACATTGGGGCGAGAGATGGTTACGAGCAGTACTTC.

This chain uses TRBV11-2 with TRBJ2-1; 7 bases fit TRBD2. Unmatched junction bases numbered 14, after V lost 2 bases and J lost 7 bases. The V gene's germline CDR1 is SGHAT and CDR2 FQNNGV. The CDR3 loop spans 17 amino acids. CDR3 loop: CASSLSRVAGVGNEQFF. The CDR3 coding sequence is TGTGCCAGCAGCTTAAGTAGGGTAGCGGGCGTCGGGAATGAGCAGTTCTTC. Looking up the rest from reference TRBV11-2 and TRBJ2-1 gives the full variable domain: EAGVAQSPRYKIIEKRQSVAFWCNPISGHATLYWYQQILGQGPKLLIQFQNNGVVDDSQLPKDRFSAERLKGVDSTLKIQPAKLEDSAVYLCASSLSRVAGVGNEQFFGPGTRLTVL.

In its sample, this clonotype was seen many times. The chain uses TRBV12-3 or TRBV12-4 and TRBJ2-1, with 8 bases lining up with TRBD2. With V trimmed by 4 bases and J by 1 base, 9 bases remained unmatched. CDR3 length: 17 residues. The CDR3, as DNA: TGTGCCAGCAGTTATAGTTATAGCGGGGCATCCTACAATGAGCAGTTCTTC. It specifies CASSYSYSGASYNEQFF.

This clonotype occurred many times. The chain couples TRBV7-9 to TRBJ1-1, with D perhaps TRBD1 (5 bases). This CDR3 spans 14 amino acids. The germline V gene has CDR1 SEHNR and CDR2 FQNEAQ (reference sequence). Trimming pared 3 bases from V and 7 bases from J, leaving 15 bases between. Written as DNA, the CDR3 is TGTGCCAGCAGCTTGATTCAGGGAAACCTTGAAGCTTTCTTT. Residues: CASSLIQGNLEAFF.

This sequence joins TRBV5-1 and TRBJ1-4; D gene ambiguous. V lost 1 base to trimming and J lost 0 bases, with 7 bases between them. Germline V lookup: CDR1 SGHRS, CDR2 YFSETQ. The CDR3 consists of 15 residues. Here the CDR3 DNA reads TGCGCCAGCAGCTTGAGTGAAGCAACTAATGAAAAACTGTTTTTT. Translating gives CASSLSEATNEKLFF.

There are many counts of this clonotype. The chain couples TRBV20-1 to TRBJ2-7; no clear D. Germline V lookup: CDR1 DFQATT, CDR2 SNEGSKA (reference sequence). The V end lost 5 bases, the J end lost 0 bases, and 8 bases lay between the germline ends. The CDR3 totals 12 residues. CDR3 region: CSAAISSYEQYF. CDR3 sequence (DNA): TGCAGTGCTGCGATCTCCTCCTACGAGCAGTACTTC.

This clonotype was counted only a few times. V gene TRBV20-1 combines with J gene TRBJ1-1; the D gene is possibly TRBD1 (6 bases). Germline CDR1 reads DFQATT; CDR2 reads SNEGSKA (reference sequence). Trimming removed 5 bases at V and 7 bases at J, with 17 bases between. This CDR3 comprises 13 residues. The DNA of the CDR3 is TGCAGTGCTCAGAAGCCAGGGGCTTTTGAAGCTTTCTTT. This codes for CSAQKPGAFEAFF.

This clonotype was picked up many times. The V gene is TRBV7-9, the J gene TRBJ1-1; D uncertain. Trimming took off 5 bases at V and 1 base at J, with 17 bases between the two ends. The CDR3 consists of 16 residues. Germline V lookup: CDR1 SEHNR, CDR2 FQNEAQ (reference sequence). CDR3 bases: TGTGCCAGCAGCGCCGTTGGTGGGATCGGGAACACTGAAGCTTTCTTT. Protein: CASSAVGGIGNTEAFF.

This chain links TRBV20-1 with TRBJ2-1; weak D call: TRBD1 (9 bases). The germline V and J ends were trimmed by 5 bases and 13 bases, with 30 bases remaining between them. Looked up from germline, CDR1 is DFQATT and CDR2 is SNEGSKA (reference sequence). This CDR3 spans 16 amino acids. The DNA for the CDR3 is TGCAGTGCTTCGCCGCCGGGACAGGGAGGTACTAGCGGACAGTTCTTC. Protein product: CSASPPGQGGTSGQFF.

This clonotype occurred many times. The CDR3 here is CASGGTDQNIQYF. For the CDR3, the DNA is TGTGCCAGCGGCGGGACCGACCAAAACATTCAGTACTTC. The V call is TRBV4-2, the J call TRBJ2-4; possible D gene TRBD2, 6 bases. V lost 8 bases to trimming and J lost 5 bases, with 13 bases between them. Germline V gives CDR1 LGHNA, CDR2 YNFKEQ. CDR3 size: 13 residues.